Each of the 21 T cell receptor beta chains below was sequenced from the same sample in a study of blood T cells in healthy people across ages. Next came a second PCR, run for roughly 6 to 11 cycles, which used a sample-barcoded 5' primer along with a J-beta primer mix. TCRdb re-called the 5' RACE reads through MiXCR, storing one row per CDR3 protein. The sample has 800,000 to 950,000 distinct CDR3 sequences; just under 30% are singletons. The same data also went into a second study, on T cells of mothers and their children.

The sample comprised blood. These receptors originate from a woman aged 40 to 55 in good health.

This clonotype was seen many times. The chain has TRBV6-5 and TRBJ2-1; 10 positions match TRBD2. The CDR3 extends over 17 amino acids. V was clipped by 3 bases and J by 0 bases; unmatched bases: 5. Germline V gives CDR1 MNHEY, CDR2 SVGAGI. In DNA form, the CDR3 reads TGTGCCAGCAGTTATCTAGCGGGGGCCTACTCCTACAATGAGCAGTTCTTC. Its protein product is CASSYLAGAYSYNEQFF.

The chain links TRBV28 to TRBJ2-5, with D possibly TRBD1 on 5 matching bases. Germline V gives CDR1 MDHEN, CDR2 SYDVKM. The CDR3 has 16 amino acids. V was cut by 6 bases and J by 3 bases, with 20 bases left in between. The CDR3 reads CASSLGLRQLEETQYF. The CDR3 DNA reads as TGTGCCAGCAGCTTGGGGCTCCGACAGCTAGAAGAGACCCAGTACTTC.

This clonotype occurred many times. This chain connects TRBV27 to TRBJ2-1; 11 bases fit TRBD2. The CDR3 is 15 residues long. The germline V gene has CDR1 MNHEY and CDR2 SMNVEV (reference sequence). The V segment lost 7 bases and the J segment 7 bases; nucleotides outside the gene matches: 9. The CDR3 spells CASTLAGGLVNEQFF. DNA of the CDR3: TGTGCCAGCACCTTAGCGGGGGGGCTTGTGAATGAGCAGTTCTTC.

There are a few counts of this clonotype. The CDR3 nucleotides are TGTGCCAGCAGTTTCGCTGGGAGCGGCACTGAAGCTTTCTTT. Residues: CASSFAGSGTEAFF. The V gene is TRBV12-3 or TRBV12-4, the J gene TRBJ1-1; D not resolved. The length of the CDR3 is 14 residues. Trimming took 3 bases from V and 4 from J, leaving 12 bases between them.

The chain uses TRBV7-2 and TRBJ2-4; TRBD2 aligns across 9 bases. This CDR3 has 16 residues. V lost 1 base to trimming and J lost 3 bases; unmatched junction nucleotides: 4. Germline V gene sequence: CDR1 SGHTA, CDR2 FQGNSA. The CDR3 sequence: CASSLEAGGFKNIQYF. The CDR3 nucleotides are TGTGCCAGCAGCTTAGAAGCGGGGGGCTTCAAAAACATTCAGTACTTC.

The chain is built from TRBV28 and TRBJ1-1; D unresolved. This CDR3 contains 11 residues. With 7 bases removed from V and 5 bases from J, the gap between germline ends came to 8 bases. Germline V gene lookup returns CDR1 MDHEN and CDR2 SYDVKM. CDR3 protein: CASMGFTEAFF. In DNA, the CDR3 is TGTGCCAGCATGGGGTTTACTGAAGCTTTCTTT.

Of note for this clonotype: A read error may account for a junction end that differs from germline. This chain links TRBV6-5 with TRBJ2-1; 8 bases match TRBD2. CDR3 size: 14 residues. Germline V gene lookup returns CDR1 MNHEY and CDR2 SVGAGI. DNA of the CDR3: TGTGCCGGCAGTTTAGGCGGGGGGCCCAATGAGCAGTTCTTC. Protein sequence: CAGSLGGGPNEQFF.

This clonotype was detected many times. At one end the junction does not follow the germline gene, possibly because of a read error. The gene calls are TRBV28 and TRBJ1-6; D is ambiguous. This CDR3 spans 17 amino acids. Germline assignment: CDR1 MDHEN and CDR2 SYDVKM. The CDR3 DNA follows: TGTGCCAGCACTTTAAGGGCGCGGGGTCTTGGTAATTCACCCCTCCACTTT. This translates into CASTLRARGLGNSPLHF.

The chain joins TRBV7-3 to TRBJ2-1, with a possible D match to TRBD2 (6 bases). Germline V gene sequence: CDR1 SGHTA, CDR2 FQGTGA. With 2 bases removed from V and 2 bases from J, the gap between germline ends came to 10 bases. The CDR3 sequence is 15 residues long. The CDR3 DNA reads TGTGCCAGCAGCTTAGCTAGCGAAACCTACAATGAGCAGTTCTTC. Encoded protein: CASSLASETYNEQFF.

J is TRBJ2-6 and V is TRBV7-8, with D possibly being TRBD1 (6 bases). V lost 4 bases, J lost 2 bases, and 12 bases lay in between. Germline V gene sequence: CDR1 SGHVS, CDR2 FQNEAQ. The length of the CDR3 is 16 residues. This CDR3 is CASSSKAGAGANVLTF. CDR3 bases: TGTGCCAGCAGCTCGAAGGCAGGGGCTGGGGCCAACGTCCTGACTTTC.

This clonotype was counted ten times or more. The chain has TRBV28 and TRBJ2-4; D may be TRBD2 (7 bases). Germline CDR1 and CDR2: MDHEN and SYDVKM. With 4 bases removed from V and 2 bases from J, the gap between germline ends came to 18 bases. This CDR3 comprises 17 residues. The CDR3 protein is CASSSPRGGASKNIQYF. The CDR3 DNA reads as TGTGCCAGCAGTTCCCCACGAGGGGGGGCCTCCAAAAACATTCAGTACTTC.

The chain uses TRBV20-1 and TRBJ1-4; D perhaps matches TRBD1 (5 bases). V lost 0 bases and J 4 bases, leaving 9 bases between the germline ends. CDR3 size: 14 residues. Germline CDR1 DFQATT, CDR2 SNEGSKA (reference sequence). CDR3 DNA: TGCAGTGCTAGAGATCGGGGGTATAATGAAAAACTGTTTTTT. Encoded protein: CSARDRGYNEKLFF.

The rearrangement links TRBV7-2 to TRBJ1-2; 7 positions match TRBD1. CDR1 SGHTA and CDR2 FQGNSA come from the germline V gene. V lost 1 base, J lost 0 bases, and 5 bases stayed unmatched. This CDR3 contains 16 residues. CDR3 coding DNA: TGTGCCAGCAGCTTAGAGGCGGGACAGCCTAACTATGGCTACACCTTC. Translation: CASSLEAGQPNYGYTF.

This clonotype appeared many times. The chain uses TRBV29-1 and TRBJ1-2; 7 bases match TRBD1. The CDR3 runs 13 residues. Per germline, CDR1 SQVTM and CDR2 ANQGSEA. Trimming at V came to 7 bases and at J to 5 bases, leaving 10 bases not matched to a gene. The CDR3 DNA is TGCAGCGGCGCTCGACAGGGACTGTATGGCTACACCTTC. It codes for CSGARQGLYGYTF.

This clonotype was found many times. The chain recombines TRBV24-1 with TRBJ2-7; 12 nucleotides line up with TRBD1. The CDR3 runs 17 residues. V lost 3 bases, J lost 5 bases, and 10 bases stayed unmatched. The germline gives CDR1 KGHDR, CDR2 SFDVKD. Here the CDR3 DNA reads TGTGCCACCAGTGATCCCCGGGACAGGGGGCGCCCCCACGAGCAGTACTTC. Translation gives CATSDPRDRGRPHEQYF.

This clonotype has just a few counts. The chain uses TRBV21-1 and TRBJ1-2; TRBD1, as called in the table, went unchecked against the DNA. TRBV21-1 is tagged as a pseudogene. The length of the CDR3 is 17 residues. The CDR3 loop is CASSPPPGGQGDYGYTF. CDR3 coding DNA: TGTGCCAGCAGCCCCCCGCCCGGTGGCCAGGGAGACTATGGCTACACCTTC.

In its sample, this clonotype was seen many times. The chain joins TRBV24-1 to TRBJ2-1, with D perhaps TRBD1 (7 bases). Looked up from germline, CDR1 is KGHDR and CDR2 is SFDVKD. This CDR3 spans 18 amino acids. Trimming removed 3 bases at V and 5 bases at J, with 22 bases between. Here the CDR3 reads CATSDPGQLAKLNNEQFF. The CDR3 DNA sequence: TGTGCCACCAGTGATCCGGGACAGCTAGCGAAGCTTAACAATGAGCAGTTCTTC.

CDR3 DNA: TGTGCCAGCAGCCAAGAAAGAACGGGGTCCCCTGAAGCTTTCTTT. Translation: CASSQERTGSPEAFF. The chain employs TRBV3-1 and TRBJ1-1; D not resolved. V was shortened by 0 bases and J by 6 bases, with 14 bases between the two germline ends. The V gene's germline CDR1 is LGHDT and CDR2 YNNKEL (reference sequence). This CDR3 is 15 amino acids long. Together with reference TRBV3-1 and TRBJ1-1, the CDR3 gives the full variable domain: DTAVSQTPKYLVTQMGNDKSIKCEQNLGHDTMYWYKQDSKKFLKIMFSYNNKELIINETVPNRFSPKSPDKAHLNLHINSLELGDSAVYFCASSQERTGSPEAFFGQGTRLTVV.

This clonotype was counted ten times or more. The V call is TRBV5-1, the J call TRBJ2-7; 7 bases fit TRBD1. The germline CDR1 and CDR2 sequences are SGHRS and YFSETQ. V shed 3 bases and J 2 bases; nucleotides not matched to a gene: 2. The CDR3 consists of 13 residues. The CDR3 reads CASSSGQPYEQYF. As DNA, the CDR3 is TGCGCCAGCAGCTCGGGACAGCCCTACGAGCAGTACTTC.

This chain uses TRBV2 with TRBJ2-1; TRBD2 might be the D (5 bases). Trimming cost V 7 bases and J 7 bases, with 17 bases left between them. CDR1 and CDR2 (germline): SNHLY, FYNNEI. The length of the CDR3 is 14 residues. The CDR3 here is CASKGGLHWNEQFF. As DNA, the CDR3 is TGTGCCAGCAAGGGCGGGTTACATTGGAATGAGCAGTTCTTC.

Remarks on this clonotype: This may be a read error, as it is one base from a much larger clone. CDR3 DNA sequence: TGTGCTAGCAGCCTAGGGGGCTTGTTAGGGGAGACCCAGTACTTC. As protein: CASSLGGLLGETQYF. This rearrangement joins TRBV7-7 to TRBJ2-5; 7 nucleotides align to TRBD1. The CDR3 runs to 15 residues. Germline V gene sequence: CDR1 SSHAT, CDR2 FNYEAQ (reference sequence). Variable domain in full (rest from reference TRBV7-7 and TRBJ2-5): GAGVSQSPRYKVTKRGQDVTLRCDPISSHATLYWYQQALGQGPEFLTYFNYEAQPDKSGLPSDRFSAERPEGSISTLTIQRTEQRDSAMYRCASSLGGLLGETQYFGPGTRLLVL.